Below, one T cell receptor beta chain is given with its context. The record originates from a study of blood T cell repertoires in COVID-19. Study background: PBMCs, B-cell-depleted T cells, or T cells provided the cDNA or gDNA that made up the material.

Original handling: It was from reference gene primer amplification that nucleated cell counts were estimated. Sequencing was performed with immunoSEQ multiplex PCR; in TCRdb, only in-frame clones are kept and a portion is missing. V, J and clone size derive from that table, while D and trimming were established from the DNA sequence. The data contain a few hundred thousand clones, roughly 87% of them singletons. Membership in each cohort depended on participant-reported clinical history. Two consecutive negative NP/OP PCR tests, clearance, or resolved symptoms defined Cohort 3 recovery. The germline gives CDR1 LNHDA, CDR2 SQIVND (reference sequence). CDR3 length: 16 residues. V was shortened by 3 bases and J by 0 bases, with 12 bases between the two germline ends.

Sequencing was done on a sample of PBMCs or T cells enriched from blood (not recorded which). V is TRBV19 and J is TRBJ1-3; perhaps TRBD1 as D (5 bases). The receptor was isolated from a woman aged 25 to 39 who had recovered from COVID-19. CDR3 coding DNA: TGTGCCAGTAGTATTTCGCGACAGAGCTCTGGAAACACCATATATTTT. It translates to CASSISRQSSGNTIYF.